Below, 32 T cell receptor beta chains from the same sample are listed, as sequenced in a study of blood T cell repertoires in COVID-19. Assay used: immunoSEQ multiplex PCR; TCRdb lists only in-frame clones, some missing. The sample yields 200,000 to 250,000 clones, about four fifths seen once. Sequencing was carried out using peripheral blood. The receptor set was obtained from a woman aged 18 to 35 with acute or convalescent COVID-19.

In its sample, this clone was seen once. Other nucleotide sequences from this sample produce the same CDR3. The chain's CDR3 is CASSLGGSYEQYF. DNA of the CDR3: TGTGCCAGCAGCTTGGGCGGGAGTTACGAGCAGTACTTC. The genes are TRBV11-2 and TRBJ2-7; TRBD2 agrees at 7 bases. The CDR3 extends over 13 amino acids. CDR1 is SGHAT and CDR2 is FQNNGV in the germline V gene. Trimming removed 3 bases from V and 4 bases from J; junction bases left unmatched: 3.

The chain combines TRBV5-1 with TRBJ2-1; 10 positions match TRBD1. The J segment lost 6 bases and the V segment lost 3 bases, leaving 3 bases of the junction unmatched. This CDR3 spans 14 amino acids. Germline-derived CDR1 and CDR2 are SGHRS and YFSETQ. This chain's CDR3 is CASSWGQGINEQFF. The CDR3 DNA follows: TGCGCCAGCAGCTGGGGACAGGGGATCAATGAGCAGTTCTTC.

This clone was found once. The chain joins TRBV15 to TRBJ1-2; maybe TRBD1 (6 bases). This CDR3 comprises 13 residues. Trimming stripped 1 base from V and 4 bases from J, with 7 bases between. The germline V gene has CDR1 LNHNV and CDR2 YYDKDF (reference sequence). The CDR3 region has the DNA TGTGCCACCAGCAGAGGACAGGCCTATGGCTACACCTTC. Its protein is CATSRGQAYGYTF.

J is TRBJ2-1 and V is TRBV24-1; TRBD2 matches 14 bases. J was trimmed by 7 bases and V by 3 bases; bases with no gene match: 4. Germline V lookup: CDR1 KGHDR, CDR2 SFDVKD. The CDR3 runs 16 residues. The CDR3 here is CATSDPGTSGSNEQFF. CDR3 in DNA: TGTGCCACCAGTGATCCCGGGACTAGCGGGAGTAATGAGCAGTTCTTC.

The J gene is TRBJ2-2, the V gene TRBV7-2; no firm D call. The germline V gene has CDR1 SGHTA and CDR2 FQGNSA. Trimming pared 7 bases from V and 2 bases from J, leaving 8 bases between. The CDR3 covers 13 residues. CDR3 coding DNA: TGTGCCAGCACCCGAGCTAACACCGGGGAGCTGTTTTTT. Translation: CASTRANTGELFF.

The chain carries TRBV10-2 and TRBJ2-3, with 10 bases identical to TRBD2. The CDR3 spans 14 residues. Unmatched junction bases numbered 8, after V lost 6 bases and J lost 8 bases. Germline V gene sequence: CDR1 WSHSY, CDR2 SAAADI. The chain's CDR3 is CASREREGVGTQYF. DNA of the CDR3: TGCGCCAGCAGGGAGCGGGAGGGGGTGGGTACGCAGTATTTT.

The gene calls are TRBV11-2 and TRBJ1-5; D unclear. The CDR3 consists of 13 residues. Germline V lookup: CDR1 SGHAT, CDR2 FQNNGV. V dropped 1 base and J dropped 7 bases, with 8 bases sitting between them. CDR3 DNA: TGTGCCAGCAGCTTAGGTAGCGTACAGCCCCAGCATTTT. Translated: CASSLGSVQPQHF.

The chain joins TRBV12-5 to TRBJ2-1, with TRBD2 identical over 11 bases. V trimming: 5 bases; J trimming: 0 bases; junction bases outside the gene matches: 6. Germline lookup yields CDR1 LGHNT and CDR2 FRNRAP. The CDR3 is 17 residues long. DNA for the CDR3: TGTGCTAGTGGTCTCCTAGCGGGAGGTTACTCCTACAATGAGCAGTTCTTC. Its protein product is CASGLLAGGYSYNEQFF.

The CDR3 DNA sequence: TGCAGCGTTCCGACTAGCGGGAATGAGCAGTTCTTC. Translated: CSVPTSGNEQFF. The V call is TRBV29-1, the J call TRBJ2-1; 10 bases fit TRBD2. Trimming at V came to 5 bases and at J to 7 bases, leaving 2 bases not matched to a gene. This CDR3 has 12 amino acids. Germline CDR1 SQVTM, CDR2 ANQGSEA.

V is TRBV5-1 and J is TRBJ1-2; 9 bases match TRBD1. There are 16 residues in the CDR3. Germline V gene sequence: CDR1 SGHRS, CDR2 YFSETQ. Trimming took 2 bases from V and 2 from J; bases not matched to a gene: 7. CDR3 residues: CASSFGVGTGNYGYTF. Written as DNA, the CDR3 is TGCGCCAGCAGCTTCGGTGTCGGGACAGGGAACTATGGCTACACCTTC.

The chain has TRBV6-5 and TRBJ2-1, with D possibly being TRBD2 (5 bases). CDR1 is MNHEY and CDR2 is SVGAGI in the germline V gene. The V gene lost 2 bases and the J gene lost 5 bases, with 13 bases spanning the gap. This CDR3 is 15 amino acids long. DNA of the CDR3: TGTGCCAGCAGTTACAATGAGGGTTACGACAATGAGCAGTTCTTC. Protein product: CASSYNEGYDNEQFF.

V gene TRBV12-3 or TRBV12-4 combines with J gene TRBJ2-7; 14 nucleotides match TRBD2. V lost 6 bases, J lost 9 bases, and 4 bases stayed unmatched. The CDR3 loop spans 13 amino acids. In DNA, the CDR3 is TGTGCCAGCAGGGGGACTAGCGGGAGCCTGCAGTACTTC. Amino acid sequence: CASRGTSGSLQYF.

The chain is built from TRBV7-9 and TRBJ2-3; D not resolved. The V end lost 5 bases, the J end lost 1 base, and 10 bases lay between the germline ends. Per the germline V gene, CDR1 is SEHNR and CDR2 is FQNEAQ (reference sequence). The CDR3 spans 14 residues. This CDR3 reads CASSRLGGTDTQYF. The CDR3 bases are TGTGCCAGCAGCCGCCTCGGTGGCACAGATACGCAGTATTTT.

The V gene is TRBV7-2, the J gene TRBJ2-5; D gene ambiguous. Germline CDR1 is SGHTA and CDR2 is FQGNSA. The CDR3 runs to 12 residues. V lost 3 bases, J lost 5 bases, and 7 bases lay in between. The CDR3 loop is CASSFLRETQYF. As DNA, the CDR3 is TGTGCCAGCAGCTTCTTGAGGGAGACCCAGTACTTC.

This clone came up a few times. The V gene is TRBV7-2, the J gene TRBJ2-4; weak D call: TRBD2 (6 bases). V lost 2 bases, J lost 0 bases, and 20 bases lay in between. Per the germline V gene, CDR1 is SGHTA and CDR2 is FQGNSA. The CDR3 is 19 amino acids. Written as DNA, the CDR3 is TGTGCCAGCAGCTTAAGGGTGTCTTCAGGGAGGATAGCCAAAAACATTCAGTACTTC. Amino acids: CASSLRVSSGRIAKNIQYF.

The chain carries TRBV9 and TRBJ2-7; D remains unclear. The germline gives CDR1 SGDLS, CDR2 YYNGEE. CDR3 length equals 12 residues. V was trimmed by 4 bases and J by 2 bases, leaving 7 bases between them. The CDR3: CASSNDTYEQYF. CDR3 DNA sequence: TGTGCCAGCAGCAATGACACCTACGAGCAGTACTTC. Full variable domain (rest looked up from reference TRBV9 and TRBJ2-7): DSGVTQTPKHLITATGQRVTLRCSPRSGDLSVYWYQQSLDQGLQFLIQYYNGEERAKGNILERFSAQQFPDLHSELNLSSLELGDSALYFCASSNDTYEQYFGPGTRLTVT.

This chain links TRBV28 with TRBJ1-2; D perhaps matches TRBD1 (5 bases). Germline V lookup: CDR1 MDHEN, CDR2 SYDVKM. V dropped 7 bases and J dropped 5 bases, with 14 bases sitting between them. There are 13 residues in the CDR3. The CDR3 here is CASTPVGPYGYTF. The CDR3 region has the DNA TGTGCCAGCACCCCCGTGGGGCCATATGGCTACACCTTC.

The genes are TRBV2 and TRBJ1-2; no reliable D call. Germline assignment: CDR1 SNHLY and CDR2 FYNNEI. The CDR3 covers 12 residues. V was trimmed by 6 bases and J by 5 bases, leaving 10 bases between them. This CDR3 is CASSADWYGYTF. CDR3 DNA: TGTGCCAGCAGCGCAGATTGGTATGGCTACACCTTC.

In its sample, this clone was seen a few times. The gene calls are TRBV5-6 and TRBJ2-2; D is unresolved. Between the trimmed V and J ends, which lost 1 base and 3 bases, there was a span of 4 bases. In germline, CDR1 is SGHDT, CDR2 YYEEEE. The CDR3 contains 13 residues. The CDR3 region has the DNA TGTGCCAGCAGCTTGCTATACACCGGGGAGCTGTTTTTT. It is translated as CASSLLYTGELFF.

The DNA of the CDR3 is TGTGCCAGCAGCCTCGGGACAGGGTCGGAAGGCTACACCTTC. It specifies CASSLGTGSEGYTF. This chain links TRBV6-2 or TRBV6-3 with TRBJ1-2, with 9 bases aligning to TRBD1. Trimming removed 6 bases from V and 8 bases from J; junction bases left unmatched: 10. The CDR3 extends over 14 amino acids. Germline V lookup: CDR1 MNHEY, CDR2 SVGEGT.

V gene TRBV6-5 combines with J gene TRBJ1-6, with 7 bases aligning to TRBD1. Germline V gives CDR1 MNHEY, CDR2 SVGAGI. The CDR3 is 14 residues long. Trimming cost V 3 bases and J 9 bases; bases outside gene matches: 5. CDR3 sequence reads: CASSYSQGGSPLHF. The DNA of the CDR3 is TGTGCCAGCAGTTATAGCCAGGGGGGTTCACCCCTCCACTTT.

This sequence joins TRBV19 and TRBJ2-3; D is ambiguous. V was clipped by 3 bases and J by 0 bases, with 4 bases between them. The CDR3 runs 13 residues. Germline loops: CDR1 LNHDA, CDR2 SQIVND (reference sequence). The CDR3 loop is CASSIQSTDTQYF. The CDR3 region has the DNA TGTGCCAGTAGTATCCAGAGCACAGATACGCAGTATTTT.

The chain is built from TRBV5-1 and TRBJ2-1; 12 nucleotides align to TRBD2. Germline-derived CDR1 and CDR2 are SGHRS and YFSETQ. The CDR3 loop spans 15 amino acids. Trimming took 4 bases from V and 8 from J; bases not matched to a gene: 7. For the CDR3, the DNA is TGCGCCAGCAGCCCAGTGACTAGCGGGAGTGATGAGCAGTTCTTC. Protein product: CASSPVTSGSDEQFF.

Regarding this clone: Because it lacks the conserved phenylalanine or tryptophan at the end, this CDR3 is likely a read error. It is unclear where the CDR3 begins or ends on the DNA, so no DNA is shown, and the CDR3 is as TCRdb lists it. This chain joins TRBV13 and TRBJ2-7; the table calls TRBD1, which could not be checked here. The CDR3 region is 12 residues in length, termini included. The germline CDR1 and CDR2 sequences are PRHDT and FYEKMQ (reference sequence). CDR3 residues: CASSLAGGDSAL.

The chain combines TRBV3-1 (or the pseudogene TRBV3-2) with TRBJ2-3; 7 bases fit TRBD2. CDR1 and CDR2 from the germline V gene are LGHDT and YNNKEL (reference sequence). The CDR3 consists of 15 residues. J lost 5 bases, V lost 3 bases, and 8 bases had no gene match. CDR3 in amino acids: CASSHHGRTGDTQYF. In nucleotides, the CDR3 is TGTGCCAGCAGCCACCACGGGAGGACGGGAGATACGCAGTATTTT.

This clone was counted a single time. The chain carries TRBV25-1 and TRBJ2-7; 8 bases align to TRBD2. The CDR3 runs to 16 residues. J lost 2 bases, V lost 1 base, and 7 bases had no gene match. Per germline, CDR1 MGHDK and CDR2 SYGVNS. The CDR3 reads CASSESGGARAYEQYF. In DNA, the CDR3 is TGTGCCAGCAGTGAATCCGGGGGGGCGAGGGCCTACGAGCAGTACTTC.

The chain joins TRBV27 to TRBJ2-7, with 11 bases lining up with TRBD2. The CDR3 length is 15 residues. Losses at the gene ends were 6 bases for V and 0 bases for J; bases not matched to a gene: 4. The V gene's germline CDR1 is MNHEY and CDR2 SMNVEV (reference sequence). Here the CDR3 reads CASRVAGGSSYEQYF. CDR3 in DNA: TGTGCCAGCAGAGTAGCGGGAGGGAGCTCCTACGAGCAGTACTTC.

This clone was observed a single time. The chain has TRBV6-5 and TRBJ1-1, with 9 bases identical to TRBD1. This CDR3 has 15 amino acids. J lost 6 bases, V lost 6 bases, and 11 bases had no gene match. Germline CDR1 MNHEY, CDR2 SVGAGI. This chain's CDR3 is CASSPVGTGGPEAFF. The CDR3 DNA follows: TGTGCCAGCAGCCCCGTTGGAACAGGGGGCCCTGAAGCTTTCTTT.

The CDR3 DNA is TGTGCCAGCACCAATGAAGGGGGACGGCCAAGCTACACCTTC. Translated: CASTNEGGRPSYTF. This rearrangement joins TRBV27 to TRBJ1-2; TRBD1 is a possible D gene (6 bases). This CDR3 contains 14 residues. Trimming cost V 7 bases and J 9 bases, with 21 bases left between them. Germline V gene data show CDR1 as MNHEY and CDR2 as SMNVEV (reference sequence).

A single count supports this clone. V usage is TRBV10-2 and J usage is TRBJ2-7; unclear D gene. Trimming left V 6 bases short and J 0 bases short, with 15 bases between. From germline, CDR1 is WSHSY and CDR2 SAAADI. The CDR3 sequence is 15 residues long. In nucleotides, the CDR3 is TGCGCCAGCAGACAACTTCCAGGTAGCTCCTACGAGCAGTACTTC. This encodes CASRQLPGSSYEQYF.

The CDR3 loop is CASTRQGAYEQFF. CDR3 nucleotides: TGTGCCAGTACCCGGCAGGGGGCATATGAGCAGTTCTTC. The chain is built from TRBV19 and TRBJ2-1, with 8 bases fitting TRBD1. Germline CDR1 is LNHDA and CDR2 is SQIVND (reference sequence). This CDR3 has 13 residues. Trimming cost V 7 bases and J 8 bases; bases outside gene matches: 7. Supplemented by reference TRBV19 and TRBJ2-1, the full variable domain reads DGGITQSPKYLFRKEGQNVTLSCEQNLNHDAMYWYRQDPGQGLRLIYYSQIVNDFQKGDIAEGYSVSREKKESFPLTVTSAQKNPTAFYLCASTRQGAYEQFFGPGTRLTVL.

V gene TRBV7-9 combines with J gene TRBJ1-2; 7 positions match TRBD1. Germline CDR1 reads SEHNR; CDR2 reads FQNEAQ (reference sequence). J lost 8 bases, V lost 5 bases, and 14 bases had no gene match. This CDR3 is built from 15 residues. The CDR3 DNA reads TGTGCCAGCAGCCATCGGAGGGGACAGTCTATGGGCTACACCTTC. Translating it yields CASSHRRGQSMGYTF. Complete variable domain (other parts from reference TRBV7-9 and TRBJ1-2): DTGVSQNPRHKITKRGQNVTFRCDPISEHNRLYWYRQTLGQGPEFLTYFQNEAQLEKSRLLSDRFSAERPKGSFSTLEIQRTEQGDSAMYLCASSHRRGQSMGYTFGSGTRLTVV.